The 28 T cell receptor beta chains below were found in one sample sequenced in a study of OX40 agonist ivuxolimab in advanced cancers. Only in-frame clones appear in the TCRdb table, and some are missing; sequencing was by immunoSEQ multiplex PCR. The sample includes 65,000 to 90,000 clones, 88% of them seen just once. The material sequenced was CD4+ or CD8+ T cells sorted from blood, taken in a trial of the OX40 agonist ivuxolimab. The source is an adult with an advanced solid tumor such as melanoma, head and neck, liver or kidney cancer.

The chain uses TRBV5-5 and TRBJ1-1, with TRBD1 as a possible D gene (5 bases). The CDR3 has 14 residues. The ends were cut back, 4 bases at V and 1 base at J, with 11 bases in the middle. The V gene's germline CDR1 is SGHKS and CDR2 YYEKEE (reference sequence). CDR3 DNA: TGTGCCAGCAGCCTTACCAGGGAGAACACTGAAGCTTTCTTT. This encodes CASSLTRENTEAFF.

This chain uses TRBV7-9 with TRBJ2-3; the match to TRBD2 covers 8 bases. The CDR3 is 14 amino acids. Trimming took 6 bases from V and 4 from J; bases not matched to a gene: 6. Germline assignment: CDR1 SEHNR and CDR2 FQNEAQ (reference sequence). This CDR3 reads CASRLLAEADTQYF. As DNA, the CDR3 is TGTGCCAGCAGATTACTAGCGGAGGCAGATACGCAGTATTTT.

This clone has more than one count but fewer than ten. CDR3 sequence: CASSPGGWVRTEAFF. CDR3 in DNA: TGCGCCAGCAGCCCTGGAGGCTGGGTGCGAACTGAAGCTTTCTTT. The chain joins TRBV4-1 to TRBJ1-1; no clear D gene. V lost 4 bases to trimming and J lost 5 bases, with 17 bases between them. The germline CDR1 and CDR2 sequences are MGHRA and YSYEKL. This CDR3 region has 15 residues.

The genes are TRBV7-3 and TRBJ2-5, with D possibly matching TRBD1 (6 bases). Germline CDR1 is SGHTA and CDR2 is FQGTGA. The CDR3 loop spans 14 amino acids. Deletions cut 5 bases from V and 4 bases from J, with 14 bases between. CDR3 loop: CASSPTQGGETQYF. As DNA, the CDR3 is TGTGCCAGCAGCCCTACACAGGGTGGAGAGACCCAGTACTTC.

This chain uses TRBV6-5 with TRBJ2-5; 9 bases match TRBD2. V shed 11 bases and J 1 base; nucleotides not matched to a gene: 8. Germline assignment: CDR1 MNHEY and CDR2 SVGAGI. CDR3 length: 14 amino acids. The CDR3 spells CAVRSGGSQETQYF. DNA for the CDR3: TGTGCCGTACGGAGCGGGGGGTCCCAAGAGACCCAGTACTTC.

The chain uses TRBV29-1 and TRBJ2-5, with D possibly TRBD1 on 6 matching bases. Deletions cut 0 bases from V and 3 bases from J, with 11 bases between. CDR3 length: 14 residues. The germline CDR1 and CDR2 sequences are SQVTM and ANQGSEA. This chain's CDR3 is CSVEERQGKETQYF. CDR3 in DNA: TGCAGCGTTGAAGAAAGGCAGGGGAAAGAGACCCAGTACTTC.

The chain recombines TRBV6-5 with TRBJ2-7, with TRBD1 matching over 9 bases. This CDR3 spans 14 amino acids. The trim removed 7 bases at V and 3 bases at J, leaving 7 bases unmatched. Germline loops: CDR1 MNHEY, CDR2 SVGAGI. The CDR3 DNA reads as TGTGCCAGCAACCCTGTGGGACAGGGCTACGAGCAGTACTTC. It specifies CASNPVGQGYEQYF.

This clone was counted a single time. The chain has TRBV28 and TRBJ2-3, with D perhaps matching TRBD1 or TRBD2 (5 bases each). The CDR3 loop spans 15 amino acids. Between the trimmed V and J ends, which lost 6 bases and 5 bases, there was a span of 18 bases. The germline V gene encodes CDR1 MDHEN and CDR2 SYDVKM. DNA for the CDR3: TGTGCCAGCAGGTCCGGGGCAGAGAACGGAGATACGCAGTATTTT. This encodes CASRSGAENGDTQYF.

The rearrangement uses TRBV10-3 and TRBJ1-2, with 10 bases lining up with TRBD1. V shed 6 bases, J shed 5 bases, and the junction held 3 bases outside the gene matches. The length of the CDR3 is 13 residues. CDR1 ENHRY and CDR2 SYGVKD come from the germline V gene. CDR3 sequence reads: CAISRDRGYGYTF. In DNA, the CDR3 is TGTGCCATCAGCCGGGACAGGGGTTATGGCTACACCTTC.

V and J are TRBV4-2 and TRBJ1-3; D unresolved. Germline values: CDR1 LGHNA, CDR2 YNFKEQ. The CDR3 extends over 14 amino acids. Trimming left V 0 bases short and J 8 bases short, with 11 bases between. CDR3 bases: TGTGCCAGCAGCCAAGATAGGAGAGACCACACCATATATTTT. Translated, it gives CASSQDRRDHTIYF.

The rearrangement uses TRBV7-9 and TRBJ1-2; D remains ambiguous. The V end lost 1 base, the J end lost 4 bases, and 10 bases lay between the germline ends. The CDR3 loop spans 14 amino acids. CDR1 and CDR2 (germline): SEHNR, FQNEAQ (reference sequence). The CDR3 region is CASSLESLFYGYTF. CDR3 sequence (DNA): TGTGCCAGCAGCTTAGAGTCACTTTTCTATGGCTACACCTTC.

The chain recombines TRBV10-3 with TRBJ1-6; D gene uncertain. This CDR3 contains 14 residues. Deletions cut 7 bases from V and 8 bases from J, with 15 bases between. The germline V gene encodes CDR1 ENHRY and CDR2 SYGVKD. The DNA of the CDR3 is TGTGCCATCACCGCCGGACTGGGATATTCACCCCTCCACTTT. Translating gives CAITAGLGYSPLHF.

The V call is TRBV7-8, the J call TRBJ2-5, with D unresolved. V was clipped by 1 base and J by 5 bases, with 5 bases between them. This CDR3 region has 12 residues. Germline CDR1 SGHVS, CDR2 FQNEAQ. The CDR3 loop reads CASSLDLETQYF. CDR3 DNA: TGTGCCAGCAGCTTAGATCTGGAGACCCAGTACTTC.

The rearrangement links TRBV19 to TRBJ2-2, with unresolved D. The CDR3 is 12 residues long. CDR1 is LNHDA and CDR2 is SQIVND in the germline V gene (reference sequence). V dropped 5 bases and J dropped 7 bases, with 8 bases sitting between them. The CDR3 protein is CASSSGRGELFF. For the CDR3, the DNA is TGTGCCAGTAGTTCCGGGCGCGGGGAGCTGTTTTTT.

The chain uses TRBV5-6 and TRBJ2-5; 8 bases are shared with TRBD1. Trimming removed 4 bases from V and 1 base from J; junction bases left unmatched: 6. Germline CDR1 is SGHDT and CDR2 is YYEEEE. The CDR3 is 15 residues long. CDR3 loop: CASSDYRGAQETQYF. The DNA of the CDR3 is TGTGCCAGCAGCGACTACAGGGGGGCCCAAGAGACCCAGTACTTC.

This clone was seen a single time. The chain couples TRBV18 to TRBJ1-2, with 7 bases matching TRBD1. CDR1 is KGHSH and CDR2 is LQKENI in the germline V gene. The V gene end was trimmed by 5 bases and the J gene end by 8 bases; junction bases not matched to a gene: 8. The CDR3 consists of 13 residues. The CDR3 sequence is CASSTETTGGYTF. The DNA for the CDR3 is TGTGCCAGCTCAACAGAAACGACAGGGGGCTACACCTTC.

The chain employs TRBV19 and TRBJ2-2, with D possibly matching TRBD1 (7 bases). The CDR3 spans 14 residues. The germline V gene encodes CDR1 LNHDA and CDR2 SQIVND (reference sequence). V was pared by 7 bases and J by 7 bases, with 16 bases between. This CDR3 is CASTEGQRVGELFF. The CDR3 DNA reads TGTGCCAGTACCGAGGGACAGCGGGTCGGGGAGCTGTTTTTT. The full variable domain, with the rest looked up from reference TRBV19 and TRBJ2-2, is DGGITQSPKYLFRKEGQNVTLSCEQNLNHDAMYWYRQDPGQGLRLIYYSQIVNDFQKGDIAEGYSVSREKKESFPLTVTSAQKNPTAFYLCASTEGQRVGELFFGEGSRLTVL.

This rearrangement joins TRBV5-8 to TRBJ2-3; maybe TRBD2 (6 bases). V gave up 4 bases and J gave up 5 bases, with 20 bases separating them. This CDR3 has 16 amino acids. Germline V gene data show CDR1 as SGHTS and CDR2 as YDEGEE. Here the CDR3 DNA reads TGTGCCAGCAGCCACCCACGTGTCGGGAGAGTAGATACGCAGTATTTT. Translating it yields CASSHPRVGRVDTQYF.

The chain combines TRBV5-6 with TRBJ2-4; TRBD1 is a possible D gene (6 bases). Germline V lookup: CDR1 SGHDT, CDR2 YYEEEE. The CDR3 spans 13 residues. Between the trimmed V and J ends, which lost 4 bases and 5 bases, there was a span of 10 bases. For the CDR3, the DNA is TGTGCCAGCAGCGGGGGCAGGGAAAACATTCAGTACTTC. Translating gives CASSGGRENIQYF.

V usage is TRBV2 and J usage is TRBJ2-4; D is ambiguous. Trimming took 5 bases from V and 0 from J, leaving 8 bases between them. From germline, CDR1 is SNHLY and CDR2 FYNNEI. The CDR3 sequence is 14 residues long. CDR3 DNA sequence: TGTGCCAGCAGTTTTGGGGTAGCCAAAAACATTCAGTACTTC. This translates into CASSFGVAKNIQYF.

This clone was counted once. The chain uses TRBV10-3 and TRBJ1-1; 10 bases map to TRBD1. V was clipped by 6 bases and J by 6 bases; unmatched bases: 7. CDR3 length equals 14 residues. The germline V gene has CDR1 ENHRY and CDR2 SYGVKD. CDR3 region: CAIRNDRGLAEAFF. DNA of the CDR3: TGTGCCATCAGAAACGACAGGGGGCTGGCTGAAGCTTTCTTT.

The V gene is TRBV19, the J gene TRBJ1-5, with TRBD1 matching 11 bases. Unmatched junction bases numbered 7, after V lost 8 bases and J lost 7 bases. The germline CDR1 and CDR2 sequences are LNHDA and SQIVND (reference sequence). This CDR3 has 14 residues. CDR3 region: CASGDRTGGQPQHF. CDR3 in DNA: TGTGCCAGTGGAGACCGGACAGGGGGCCAGCCCCAGCATTTT.

This clone has just a few counts. The chain's CDR3 is CATQVGGNTEAFF. The CDR3 DNA reads as TGTGCCACCCAAGTGGGTGGGAACACTGAAGCTTTCTTT. The rearrangement uses TRBV10-3 and TRBJ1-1; the D is unclear. Germline loops: CDR1 ENHRY, CDR2 SYGVKD. The CDR3 has 13 residues. V lost 10 bases and J lost 1, with 13 bases in between.

V gene TRBV7-9 combines with J gene TRBJ1-2, with 8 bases matching TRBD1. Germline V gene data show CDR1 as SEHNR and CDR2 as FQNEAQ (reference sequence). The length of the CDR3 is 14 residues. Trimming removed 5 bases from V and 6 bases from J; junction bases left unmatched: 8. CDR3 amino acids: CASSARQGADGYTF. DNA of the CDR3: TGTGCCAGCAGCGCACGTCAGGGGGCGGATGGCTACACCTTC.

This rearrangement joins TRBV5-8 to TRBJ2-5; 8 bases line up with TRBD2. V was pared by 4 bases and J by 2 bases, with 4 bases of the junction left unmatched. CDR3 size: 14 residues. Germline V lookup: CDR1 SGHTS, CDR2 YDEGEE. CDR3 sequence reads: CASSPTSAQETQYF. DNA for the CDR3: TGTGCCAGCAGCCCGACTAGCGCGCAAGAGACCCAGTACTTC.

The J gene is TRBJ2-6, the V gene TRBV30; D remains unclear. Per germline, CDR1 GTSNPN and CDR2 SVGIG (reference sequence). The CDR3 has 14 residues. Trimming stripped 8 bases from V and 0 bases from J, with 11 bases between. The CDR3 sequence: CALGGHSGANVLTF. The CDR3 nucleotides are TGTGCCCTAGGTGGGCACTCTGGGGCCAACGTCCTGACTTTC.

The chain links TRBV11-2 to TRBJ2-7, with TRBD2 matching 8 bases. V dropped 5 bases and J dropped 6; count of bases not matched to a gene: 6. Looked up from germline, CDR1 is SGHAT and CDR2 is FQNNGV. The CDR3 is 13 amino acids. CDR3 in amino acids: CASSLTSEGEQYF. The CDR3 DNA reads as TGTGCCAGCAGCCTGACTAGCGAGGGCGAGCAGTACTTC.

This rearrangement joins TRBV5-1 to TRBJ2-4; TRBD1 aligns across 7 bases. CDR1 is SGHRS, CDR2 YFSETQ, per germline. J gave up 0 bases and V 7 bases, and 13 bases lay outside the gene matches. CDR3 length equals 17 residues. CDR3 in DNA: TGCGCCAGCCTATACCGGGACAGATTTTTAGCCAAAAACATTCAGTACTTC. Amino acid sequence: CASLYRDRFLAKNIQYF.